This passage covers 21 T cell receptor beta chains from one sample sequenced in a study of T cell repertoires in cytomegalovirus infection. TCRdb itself ran the reads through MiXCR, one entry per CDR3 protein. The sample yields about 250,000 distinct CDR3 sequences, approximately 15% seen once. Sequencing was carried out using CD8+ T cells from PBMCs. The receptors stem from a human donor in good health (CMV status not recorded). Some clones in this sample may be carry-over from other donors' samples.

Remarks on this clonotype: An end of the junction does not agree with germline; a read error may underlie this. The chain employs TRBV28 and TRBJ2-7, with TRBD1 matching 9 bases. Looked up from germline, CDR1 is MDHEN and CDR2 is SYDVKM. This CDR3 has 13 residues. CDR3 nucleotides: TGTGTCAGCAGTTCGGAAAAGTGGGACAGGGCATACTTC. Amino acids: CVSSSEKWDRAYF. Filled out from reference TRBV28 and TRBJ2-7, the complete variable domain reads DVKVTQSSRYLVKRTGEKVFLECVQDMDHENMFWYRQDPGLGLRLIYFSYDVKMKEKGDIPEGYSVSREKKERFSLILESASTNQTSMYLCVSSSEKWDRAYFGPGTRLTVT.

This clonotype was counted many times. The gene calls are TRBV7-3 and TRBJ2-5; 13 bases align to TRBD2. The CDR3 has 16 residues. Unmatched junction bases numbered 5, after V lost 5 bases and J lost 2 bases. CDR1 and CDR2 (germline): SGHTA, FQGTGA. CDR3 DNA: TGTGCCAGCAGCCGACTAGCGGGGGGCTCGCAAGAGACCCAGTACTTC. It translates to CASSRLAGGSQETQYF.

At least ten counts were recorded for this clonotype. The gene calls are TRBV7-8 and TRBJ1-6; 7 nucleotides agree with TRBD1. J lost 6 bases, V lost 8 bases, and 4 bases had no gene match. This CDR3 comprises 13 residues. Germline loops: CDR1 SGHVS, CDR2 FQNEAQ. The CDR3 nucleotides are TGTGCCAGCCAGGACAGGATTAATTCACCCCTCCACTTT. Protein sequence: CASQDRINSPLHF.

As concerns this clonotype: A read error is possible here, since a much larger clone lies one base away. The rearrangement links TRBV4-2 to TRBJ2-7, with D unclear. Trimming pared 0 bases from V and 2 bases from J, leaving 17 bases between. The CDR3 totals 17 residues. Per germline, CDR1 LGHNA and CDR2 YNFKEQ. CDR3 bases: TGTGCCAGCAGCCAAGATTACGTGAGCAGGATAACCTACGAGCAGTACTTC. Translated: CASSQDYVSRITYEQYF.

The V gene is TRBV20-1, the J gene TRBJ2-7; 9 nucleotides align to TRBD1. The CDR3 has 12 residues. V shed 5 bases and J 9 bases; nucleotides not matched to a gene: 8. Germline V gene sequence: CDR1 DFQATT, CDR2 SNEGSKA (reference sequence). The CDR3 region is CSARDRDSGQYF. CDR3 coding DNA: TGCAGTGCTCGGGACAGGGACTCTGGGCAGTACTTC.

In this sample, this clonotype turned up many times. The chain couples TRBV7-8 to TRBJ1-5; D uncertain. This CDR3 has 13 residues. CDR1 is SGHVS and CDR2 is FQNEAQ in the germline V gene. V was pared by 3 bases and J by 1 base, with 4 bases between. CDR3 loop: CASSFRSNQPQHF. The CDR3, as DNA: TGTGCCAGCAGCTTCCGCAGCAATCAGCCCCAGCATTTT.

Written as DNA, the CDR3 is TGCGCCAGCAGCCAAGTTCCGGCGGGGGGATCAGATACGCAGTATTTT. Its translation: CASSQVPAGGSDTQYF. The V gene is TRBV4-3, the J gene TRBJ2-3, with 8 bases fitting TRBD2. Germline CDR1 and CDR2: LGHNA and YSLEER. The V and J ends lost 1 base and 4 bases, in that order; junction bases with no gene match: 7. CDR3 length: 16 amino acids.

The chain couples TRBV27 to TRBJ2-7, with 8 bases lining up with TRBD1. From germline, CDR1 is MNHEY and CDR2 SMNVEV (reference sequence). V lost 6 bases and J lost 6; bases outside the gene matches: 13. This CDR3 has 15 residues. CDR3 sequence (DNA): TGTGCCAGCAGCCCATGGGGGGACAGGTACAGCGAGCAGTACTTC. Its protein is CASSPWGDRYSEQYF.

The chain has TRBV20-1 and TRBJ1-5, with TRBD1 matching over 10 bases. Germline V CDR1 and CDR2: DFQATT, SNEGSKA (reference sequence). The J segment lost 2 bases and the V segment lost 5 bases, leaving 3 bases of the junction unmatched. The length of the CDR3 is 14 residues. In nucleotides, the CDR3 is TGCAGTGCTCCCGGGACAGGGGGCAATCAGCCCCAGCATTTT. This sequence encodes CSAPGTGGNQPQHF.

This clonotype was observed many times. The chain uses TRBV7-8 and TRBJ2-1, with 8 bases fitting TRBD2. This CDR3 has 18 amino acids. The germline V gene has CDR1 SGHVS and CDR2 FQNEAQ. Trimming cost V 5 bases and J 3 bases; bases outside gene matches: 15. CDR3 sequence: CASSPGPGAGAIYNEQFF. The DNA for the CDR3 is TGTGCCAGCAGCCCGGGGCCGGGAGCGGGGGCGATCTACAATGAGCAGTTCTTC.

This clonotype showed up many times. CDR3 sequence reads: CAIKQGSGRTPVSYEQYF. CDR3 nucleotide sequence: TGTGCCATCAAACAAGGGAGTGGGAGGACTCCCGTCTCCTACGAGCAGTACTTC. V is TRBV10-3 and J is TRBJ2-7, with D possibly TRBD2 on 6 matching bases. CDR3 length: 18 residues. Germline V gene lookup returns CDR1 ENHRY and CDR2 SYGVKD. Trimming left V 7 bases short and J 0 bases short, with 25 bases between.

This sequence joins TRBV7-6 and TRBJ2-3; tentative D call: TRBD1 (5 bases). The CDR3 has 15 residues. Per germline, CDR1 SGHVS and CDR2 FNYEAQ. Trimming cost V 2 bases and J 6 bases, with 15 bases left between them. CDR3 amino acids: CASSLLGRVPDTQYF. The CDR3 nucleotides are TGTGCCAGCAGCTTATTGGGCAGGGTCCCTGATACGCAGTATTTT.

This clonotype has just a few counts. The J gene is TRBJ1-6, the V gene TRBV4-1; a weak D match, TRBD1 (5 bases). Trimming took 3 bases from V and 6 from J, leaving 9 bases between them. The CDR3 has 14 amino acids. Germline lookup yields CDR1 MGHRA and CDR2 YSYEKL. The CDR3 sequence: CASSHDGTNSPLHF. The CDR3 DNA reads as TGCGCCAGCAGCCATGACGGGACTAATTCACCCCTCCACTTT.

This clonotype was observed many times. V usage is TRBV4-3 and J usage is TRBJ2-3; the match to TRBD2 covers 10 bases. The germline CDR1 and CDR2 sequences are LGHNA and YSLEER. The trim removed 2 bases at V and 6 bases at J, leaving 8 bases unmatched. The CDR3 has 16 residues. The CDR3, as DNA: TGCGCCAGCAGCCAAAATAGCGGGGGGATTTCTGATACGCAGTATTTT. Its translation: CASSQNSGGISDTQYF.

This clonotype was detected many times. The V and J genes are TRBV11-2 and TRBJ2-5, with 12 bases identical to TRBD2. The V segment lost 1 base and the J segment 1 base; nucleotides outside the gene matches: 4. The length of the CDR3 is 17 residues. The germline V gene has CDR1 SGHAT and CDR2 FQNNGV. This CDR3 is CASSLGLAGALQETQYF. In nucleotides, the CDR3 is TGTGCCAGCAGCTTAGGACTAGCGGGGGCTCTCCAAGAGACCCAGTACTTC.

This clonotype was counted a few times. CDR3 in amino acids: CASSLSTGGRETQYF. The DNA for the CDR3 is TGTGCCAGCAGCTTATCGACAGGGGGCAGGGAGACCCAGTACTTC. The genes are TRBV7-9 and TRBJ2-5; 10 nucleotides match TRBD1. CDR1 is SEHNR and CDR2 is FQNEAQ in the germline V gene (reference sequence). This CDR3 comprises 15 residues. V shed 2 bases, J shed 5 bases, and the junction held 5 bases outside the gene matches. Drawing the rest from reference TRBV7-9 and TRBJ2-5, the complete variable domain is DTGVSQNPRHKITKRGQNVTFRCDPISEHNRLYWYRQTLGQGPEFLTYFQNEAQLEKSRLLSDRFSAERPKGSFSTLEIQRTEQGDSAMYLCASSLSTGGRETQYFGPGTRLLVL.

This rearrangement joins TRBV7-9 to TRBJ2-7, with 8 positions matching TRBD1. In germline, CDR1 is SEHNR, CDR2 FQNEAQ (reference sequence). The CDR3 totals 18 residues. J gave up 2 bases and V 1 base, and 13 bases lay outside the gene matches. CDR3 region: CASSLVAGQGYTAYEQYF. The CDR3 DNA follows: TGTGCCAGCAGCTTAGTGGCAGGACAGGGATATACGGCCTACGAGCAGTACTTC.

A few counts support this clonotype. The genes are TRBV6-1 and TRBJ2-1; 7 positions agree with TRBD1. There are 15 residues in the CDR3. V dropped 10 bases and J dropped 4; count of bases not matched to a gene: 13. Germline V gene data show CDR1 as MNHNS and CDR2 as SASEGT. The CDR3 DNA is TGTGCCACCACTTCCCCGGGACAGACTTACAATGAGCAGTTCTTC. Its translation: CATTSPGQTYNEQFF.

The V gene is TRBV5-1, the J gene TRBJ2-1; no firm D call. Germline values: CDR1 SGHRS, CDR2 YFSETQ. The V end was cut by 3 bases, the J end by 8 bases, with 21 bases between. This CDR3 is 16 amino acids long. The CDR3 protein is CASSSSTPPNGDEQFF. As DNA, the CDR3 is TGCGCCAGCAGCTCGAGTACTCCTCCTAATGGGGATGAGCAGTTCTTC.

This clonotype was recorded at least ten times. The chain is built from TRBV4-2 and TRBJ2-3; D is undetermined. The CDR3 has 11 residues. Germline CDR1 is LGHNA and CDR2 is YNFKEQ. V shed 10 bases and J shed 2 bases, with 7 bases lying between them. The CDR3 coding sequence is TGTGCCACCTTGGACACAGATACGCAGTATTTT. Protein sequence: CATLDTDTQYF.

Many counts were recorded for this clonotype. The chain couples TRBV7-2 to TRBJ2-6; D is possibly TRBD2 (5 bases). This CDR3 contains 18 residues. Germline CDR1 reads SGHTA; CDR2 reads FQGNSA. The V end was cut by 1 base, the J end by 1 base, with 14 bases between. In nucleotides, the CDR3 is TGTGCCAGCAGCTTAGATGAGGGCCTTTTATCTGGGGCCAACGTCCTGACTTTC. Protein sequence: CASSLDEGLLSGANVLTF.